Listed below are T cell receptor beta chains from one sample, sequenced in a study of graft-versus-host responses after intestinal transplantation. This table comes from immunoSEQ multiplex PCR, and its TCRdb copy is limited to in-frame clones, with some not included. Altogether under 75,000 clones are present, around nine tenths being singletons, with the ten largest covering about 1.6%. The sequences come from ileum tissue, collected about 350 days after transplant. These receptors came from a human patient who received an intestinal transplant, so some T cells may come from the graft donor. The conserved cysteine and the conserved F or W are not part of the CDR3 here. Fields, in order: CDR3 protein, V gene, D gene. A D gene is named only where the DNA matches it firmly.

cdr3_aa: ASSLGDTTDTQY; v_call: TRBV7-9; d_call: -
cdr3_aa: ASSATVSSLNEQF; v_call: TRBV7-9; d_call: -
cdr3_aa: ASRGGPKEF; v_call: TRBV2; d_call: -
cdr3_aa: ASSQEGLNTEAF; v_call: TRBV4-2; d_call: -
cdr3_aa: ASSLGTGRTGELF; v_call: TRBV7-9; d_call: -
cdr3_aa: ASRAQPQH; v_call: TRBV6-5; d_call: -
cdr3_aa: ASIGLAGGTYEQY; v_call: TRBV2; d_call: TRBD2
cdr3_aa: SVGTSGSSYEQY; v_call: TRBV29-1; d_call: TRBD2
cdr3_aa: AGSSEGGGTEAF; v_call: TRBV6-6; d_call: -
cdr3_aa: ASSQPSRATYEQY; v_call: TRBV6-1; d_call: -
cdr3_aa: ASSLNRAYTDTQY; v_call: TRBV7-6; d_call: -
cdr3_aa: ASSDPGLEADTQY; v_call: TRBV5-1; d_call: -